This T cell receptor beta chain is from a study of regulatory T cells in long-lasting Graves disease. Study-level information: For under 3 months, newly diagnosed Graves' patients had been taking antithyroid drugs.

General study points: Patients with persistent Graves' had lower TCR diversity than newly diagnosed patients. Persistent disease favored TRBV28, TRBJ1-2 and TRBJ2-5.

There are many counts of this clonotype. Its cognate antigen is unknown. Time point of the sample: newly diagnosed GD, antithyroid drugs for less than 3 months. PBMCs were the source of the RNA used for TCR sequencing. In Xi'an, China, an endocrinology department was the source of patients. The CDR3 contains 17 residues. With 0 bases clipped from V and 5 bases from J, the junction kept 7 bases outside the gene matches. Construction of the TCR beta libraries employed iRepertoire HTBI primers in conjunction with Arm-PCR of CDR3 regions. Using its own MiXCR run on the multiplex PCR reads, TCRdb lists one record per CDR3 protein. The table has 300,000 to 450,000 distinct CDR3 sequences, roughly a sixth seen once.

This chain joins TRBV12-3 or TRBV12-4 and TRBJ2-5; 12 bases are shared with TRBD2. Sample: peripheral blood mononuclear cells (PBMCs), taken at new diagnosis, from a patient treated with antithyroid drugs. This clonotype originated in a female donor with Graves disease. CDR3 loop: CASSLALGLAGRETQYF. CDR3 sequence (DNA): TGTGCCAGCAGTTTAGCGCTGGGACTAGCGGGTCGTGAGACCCAGTACTTC.